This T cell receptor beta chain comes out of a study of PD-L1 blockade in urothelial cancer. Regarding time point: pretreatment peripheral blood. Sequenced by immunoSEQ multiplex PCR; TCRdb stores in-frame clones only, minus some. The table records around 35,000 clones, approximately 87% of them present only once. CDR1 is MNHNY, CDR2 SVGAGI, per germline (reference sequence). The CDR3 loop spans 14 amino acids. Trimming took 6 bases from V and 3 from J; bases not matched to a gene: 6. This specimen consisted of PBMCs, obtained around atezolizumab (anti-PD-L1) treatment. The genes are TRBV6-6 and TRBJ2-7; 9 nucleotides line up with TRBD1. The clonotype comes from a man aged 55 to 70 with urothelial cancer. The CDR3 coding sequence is TGTGCCAGCAGACAACCGGGACAGGGCTACGAGCAGTACTTC. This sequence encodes CASRQPGQGYEQYF.